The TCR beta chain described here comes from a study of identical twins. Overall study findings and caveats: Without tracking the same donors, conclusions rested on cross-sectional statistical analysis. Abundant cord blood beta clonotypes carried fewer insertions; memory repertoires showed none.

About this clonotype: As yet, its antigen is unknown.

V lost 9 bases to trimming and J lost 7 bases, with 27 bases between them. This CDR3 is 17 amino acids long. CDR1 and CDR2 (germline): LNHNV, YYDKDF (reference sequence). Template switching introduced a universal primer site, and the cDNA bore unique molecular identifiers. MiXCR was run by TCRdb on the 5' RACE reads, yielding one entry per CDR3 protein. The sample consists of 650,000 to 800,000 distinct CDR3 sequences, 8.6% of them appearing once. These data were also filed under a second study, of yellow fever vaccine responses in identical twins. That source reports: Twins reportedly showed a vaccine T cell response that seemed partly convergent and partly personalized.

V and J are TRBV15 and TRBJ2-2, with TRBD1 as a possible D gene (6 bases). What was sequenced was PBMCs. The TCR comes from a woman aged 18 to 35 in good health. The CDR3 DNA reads TGTGCCACGCGGGCCCTAAACCGCGGGCAGGGACACGGGGAGCTGTTTTTT. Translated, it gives CATRALNRGQGHGELFF. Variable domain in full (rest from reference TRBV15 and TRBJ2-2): DAMVIQNPRYQVTQFGKPVTLSCSQTLNHNVMYWYQQKSSQAPKLLFHYYDKDFNNEADTPDNFQSRRPNTSFCFLDIRSPGLGDTAMYLCATRALNRGQGHGELFFGEGSRLTVL.